This T cell receptor (beta chain) was found in a study of blood T cell repertoires in COVID-19. Overall study: COVID-19 samples from acute and convalescent phases originated in the United States, Italy and Spain. Sources were T cells, B-cell-depleted T cells, or PBMCs; the material itself was cDNA or gDNA.

Germline CDR1 SGHKS, CDR2 YYEKEE (reference sequence). The V and J ends lost 4 bases and 8 bases, in that order; junction bases with no gene match: 6. This CDR3 is 14 amino acids long. Original data processing: Estimates of nucleated cell counts were drawn from the amplification of reference gene primers. Some clones are missing from TCRdb's copy, which holds only in-frame ones; the method was immunoSEQ multiplex PCR. V and J calls plus clone size are reproduced from that table; the DNA served to infer D and trimming. Found here are about 130,000 clones, about 86% of them singletons; the top ten hold 3.5% to 4%.

This clonotype was sampled from a woman between 50 and 59 years old with acute or convalescent COVID-19. The specimen was peripheral blood. The rearrangement joins TRBV5-5 to TRBJ1-6, with 7 bases that match TRBD1. CDR3: CASSLGTEYSPLHF. For the CDR3, the DNA is TGTGCCAGCAGCCTCGGGACAGAGTATTCACCCCTCCACTTT.